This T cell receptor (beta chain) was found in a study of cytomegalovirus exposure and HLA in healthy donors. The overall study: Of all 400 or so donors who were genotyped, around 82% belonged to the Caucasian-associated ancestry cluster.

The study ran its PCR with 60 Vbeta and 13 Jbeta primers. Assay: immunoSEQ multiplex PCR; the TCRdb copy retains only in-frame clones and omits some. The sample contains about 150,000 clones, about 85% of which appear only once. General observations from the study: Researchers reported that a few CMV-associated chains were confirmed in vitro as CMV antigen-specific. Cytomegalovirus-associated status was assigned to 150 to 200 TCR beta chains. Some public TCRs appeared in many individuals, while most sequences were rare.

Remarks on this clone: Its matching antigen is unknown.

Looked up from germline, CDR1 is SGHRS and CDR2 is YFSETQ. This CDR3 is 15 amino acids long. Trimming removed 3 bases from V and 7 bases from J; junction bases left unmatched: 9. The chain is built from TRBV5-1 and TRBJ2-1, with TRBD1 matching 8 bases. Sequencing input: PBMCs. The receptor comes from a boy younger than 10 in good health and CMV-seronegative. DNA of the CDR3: TGCGCCAGCAGCTATGACAGGGGTCTCCGAAATGAGCAGTTCTTC. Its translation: CASSYDRGLRNEQFF.